Listed below are T cell receptor beta chains from one sample, sequenced in a study of shared clonotypes between healthy human individuals. Assay: immunoSEQ multiplex PCR; the TCRdb copy retains only in-frame clones and omits some. The sample lists approximately 640,000 clones; roughly 70% were seen once. Sequencing used memory CD4+ T cells sorted from blood. These receptors came from a woman between 25 and 40 years old in good health. CDR3s include the opening cysteine and the closing phenylalanine or tryptophan. Rows may omit the clone size; those that give it use once, few, many or a size class.

clone size: -
J gene: TRBJ2-1
V gene: TRBV25-1
CDR3 protein: CASSPASILYNEQFF

clone size: -
J gene: TRBJ2-7
V gene: TRBV2
CDR3 protein: CASATGRSLYEQYF

clone size: -
J gene: TRBJ1-1
V gene: TRBV11-2
CDR3 protein: CASSNGRNTEAFF

clone size: once
J gene: TRBJ1-2
V gene: TRBV5-4
CDR3 protein: CASSTGPNYGYTF

clone size: -
J gene: TRBJ2-7
V gene: TRBV7-5
CDR3 protein: CVRSLYRTALSYEQYF

clone size: few
J gene: TRBJ2-2
V gene: TRBV19
CDR3 protein: CASSIVVYTGELFF

clone size: -
J gene: TRBJ1-1
V gene: TRBV19
CDR3 protein: CASSIEGLGTEAFF

clone size: -
J gene: TRBJ1-1
V gene: TRBV7-6
CDR3 protein: CASSLQPNTEAFF

clone size: once
J gene: TRBJ2-5
V gene: TRBV7-9
CDR3 protein: CASSLGTTQETQYF

clone size: -
J gene: TRBJ2-7
V gene: TRBV11-2
CDR3 protein: CASSFYGTAPHEQYF

clone size: -
J gene: TRBJ1-4
V gene: TRBV28
CDR3 protein: CASKGGDTGNEKLFF

clone size: few
J gene: TRBJ2-7
V gene: TRBV28
CDR3 protein: CASSLTDSYEQYF

clone size: once
J gene: TRBJ2-5
V gene: TRBV7-9
CDR3 protein: CASSFLMETQYF

clone size: once
J gene: TRBJ1-5
V gene: TRBV18
CDR3 protein: CASSPQAGNQPQHF

clone size: -
J gene: TRBJ2-5
V gene: TRBV15
CDR3 protein: CATSKFVEETQYF

clone size: -
J gene: -
V gene: TRBV30
CDR3 protein: CASPAWDRRYYEQYF

clone size: -
J gene: TRBJ1-5
V gene: TRBV6-6
CDR3 protein: CASSQAGVGNQPQHF

clone size: -
J gene: TRBJ2-7
V gene: TRBV5-1
CDR3 protein: CASSLVLAGDSSYEQYF

clone size: -
J gene: TRBJ1-3
V gene: TRBV6-1
CDR3 protein: CASSTNRVLGNTIYF

clone size: once
J gene: TRBJ1-4
V gene: TRBV7-8
CDR3 protein: CASSSGQGVELFF

clone size: -
J gene: TRBJ1-2
V gene: TRBV5-1
CDR3 protein: CASSGERQGSANYGYTF

clone size: -
J gene: TRBJ2-7
V gene: TRBV20-1
CDR3 protein: CSAAPAYEQYF

clone size: -
J gene: TRBJ1-2
V gene: TRBV30
CDR3 protein: CAWSPGGQARHYTF

clone size: -
J gene: TRBJ2-1
V gene: TRBV4-1
CDR3 protein: CASSQEWRVNSYNEQFF

clone size: few
J gene: TRBJ2-7
V gene: TRBV5-5
CDR3 protein: CASSARDYTSYEQYF

clone size: -
J gene: TRBJ2-5
V gene: TRBV6-1
CDR3 protein: CASSRGTSGQETQYF

clone size: -
J gene: TRBJ2-5
V gene: TRBV15
CDR3 protein: CATSRDIGDGETQYF

clone size: -
J gene: TRBJ2-7
V gene: TRBV11-2
CDR3 protein: CASSIRGQSTTYEQYF

clone size: few
J gene: TRBJ2-1
V gene: TRBV5-4
CDR3 protein: CASSLGLAVSSYNEQFF

clone size: many
J gene: TRBJ2-1
V gene: TRBV7-3
CDR3 protein: CASSLRGLAAYNEQFF

clone size: -
J gene: TRBJ2-7
V gene: TRBV5-1
CDR3 protein: CASSLAAGGNYEQYF

clone size: -
J gene: TRBJ2-7
V gene: TRBV5-1
CDR3 protein: CASSPRTSGSSYEQYF

clone size: -
J gene: TRBJ2-3
V gene: TRBV19
CDR3 protein: CASRGRWGDTQYF

clone size: -
J gene: TRBJ1-1
V gene: TRBV29-1
CDR3 protein: CSVAFTNTEAFF

clone size: -
J gene: TRBJ2-6
V gene: TRBV6-5
CDR3 protein: CASDHAGAGANVLTF

clone size: -
J gene: TRBJ1-4
V gene: TRBV27
CDR3 protein: CASSLSGDRGEKLFF

clone size: -
J gene: TRBJ2-3
V gene: TRBV19
CDR3 protein: CASRDTGGGTDTQYF

clone size: once
J gene: TRBJ1-4
V gene: TRBV6-1
CDR3 protein: CASSGYRAQGEKLFF

clone size: -
J gene: TRBJ1-3
V gene: TRBV18
CDR3 protein: CASSPPSRAGNTIYF

clone size: -
J gene: TRBJ2-3
V gene: TRBV19
CDR3 protein: CASSIESRLAGVRGTQYF

clone size: -
J gene: TRBJ2-2
V gene: TRBV5-1
CDR3 protein: CASSFRQGDTGELFF

clone size: -
J gene: TRBJ2-7
V gene: TRBV18
CDR3 protein: CASSPHGTGVYEQYF

clone size: -
J gene: TRBJ2-1
V gene: TRBV16
CDR3 protein: CASSPPSYNEQFF

clone size: few
J gene: TRBJ2-1
V gene: TRBV4-1
CDR3 protein: CASSLSETFNEQFF

clone size: -
J gene: TRBJ1-5
V gene: TRBV6-5
CDR3 protein: CASSFAGNQPQHF

clone size: -
J gene: TRBJ2-1
V gene: TRBV18
CDR3 protein: CASSPPVGGRGMDEQFF